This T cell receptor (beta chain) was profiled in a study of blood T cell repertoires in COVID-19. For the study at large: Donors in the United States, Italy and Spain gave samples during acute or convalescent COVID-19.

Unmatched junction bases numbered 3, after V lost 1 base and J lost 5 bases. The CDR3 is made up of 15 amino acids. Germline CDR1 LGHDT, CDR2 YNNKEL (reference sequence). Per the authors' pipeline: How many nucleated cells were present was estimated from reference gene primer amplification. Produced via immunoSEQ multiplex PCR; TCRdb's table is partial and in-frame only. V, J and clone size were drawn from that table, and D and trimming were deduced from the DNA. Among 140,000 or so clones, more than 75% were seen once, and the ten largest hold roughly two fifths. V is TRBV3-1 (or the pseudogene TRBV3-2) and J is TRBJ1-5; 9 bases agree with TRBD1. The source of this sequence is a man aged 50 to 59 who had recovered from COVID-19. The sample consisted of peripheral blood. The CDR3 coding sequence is TGTGCCAGCAGCCAAGGGGGACAGGGACATCAGCCCCAGCATTTT. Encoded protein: CASSQGGQGHQPQHF.